These 8 T cell receptor beta chains share one sample of origin, sequenced in a study of blood T cell repertoires in COVID-19. Clones were read by immunoSEQ multiplex PCR, and TCRdb kept only the in-frame ones, dropping some. Here the sample spans roughly 43,000 clones, around nine tenths being singletons. Source material: peripheral blood. These TCRs come from a human donor in a cohort sampled during active COVID-19.

The chain couples TRBV20-1 to TRBJ2-4, with 9 bases fitting TRBD2. V shed 7 bases, J shed 6 bases, and the junction held 1 base outside the gene matches. This CDR3 comprises 11 residues. The germline CDR1 and CDR2 sequences are DFQATT and SNEGSKA (reference sequence). As DNA, the CDR3 is TGCAGTGTAGCGGGAGTAAACATTCAGTACTTC. It codes for CSVAGVNIQYF.

The chain combines TRBV6-2 or TRBV6-3 with TRBJ2-3, with 8 bases fitting TRBD2. The CDR3 loop spans 16 amino acids. Germline loops: CDR1 MNHEY, CDR2 SVGEGT. V lost 5 bases, J lost 2 bases, and 9 bases stayed unmatched. The CDR3 nucleotides read TGTGCCAGCAGTGGGGGCGGGAGGAAGTACACAGATACGCAGTATTTT. It codes for CASSGGGRKYTDTQYF.

V gene TRBV19 combines with J gene TRBJ1-4, with no clear D. This CDR3 region has 15 residues. V lost 1 base, J lost 3 bases, and 9 bases lay in between. Germline V gives CDR1 LNHDA, CDR2 SQIVND (reference sequence). Here the CDR3 DNA reads TGTGCCAGTAGTATAGCTCCGGGGTCTAATGAAAAACTGTTTTTT. It codes for CASSIAPGSNEKLFF.

This chain uses TRBV9 with TRBJ2-4; 9 nucleotides agree with TRBD1. The CDR3 length is 17 residues. The trim removed 4 bases at V and 1 base at J, leaving 9 bases unmatched. Germline V gene lookup returns CDR1 SGDLS and CDR2 YYNGEE. Here the CDR3 reads CASSPGQGLGAKNIQYF. DNA of the CDR3: TGTGCCAGCAGCCCAGGACAGGGGCTGGGGGCCAAAAACATTCAGTACTTC. The full variable domain, its missing parts supplied by reference TRBV9 and TRBJ2-4, is DSGVTQTPKHLITATGQRVTLRCSPRSGDLSVYWYQQSLDQGLQFLIQYYNGEERAKGNILERFSAQQFPDLHSELNLSSLELGDSALYFCASSPGQGLGAKNIQYFGAGTRLSVL.

The CDR3 is CASSLEGLAGWEQYF. CDR3 bases: TGTGCCAGCAGCTTAGAGGGGTTAGCGGGATGGGAGCAGTACTTC. The rearrangement links TRBV11-2 to TRBJ2-7; TRBD2 matches 8 bases. V shed 0 bases and J 7 bases; nucleotides not matched to a gene: 8. The CDR3 is 15 amino acids. Germline CDR1 and CDR2: SGHAT and FQNNGV.

The J gene is TRBJ2-7, the V gene TRBV29-1; D unresolved. Germline assignment: CDR1 SQVTM and CDR2 ANQGSEA. V lost 1 base to trimming and J lost 4 bases, with 8 bases between them. This CDR3 is built from 12 residues. The CDR3 reads CSVEGRAYEQYF. The CDR3 nucleotides are TGCAGCGTTGAAGGGAGAGCGTACGAGCAGTACTTC.

This clone turned up a few times. The V gene is TRBV6-5, the J gene TRBJ1-5; 8 bases line up with TRBD1. The germline CDR1 and CDR2 sequences are MNHEY and SVGAGI. V was pared by 5 bases and J by 6 bases, with 6 bases of the junction left unmatched. The CDR3 contains 14 residues. The CDR3 region has the DNA TGTGCCAGCAGTCTCAGGACAGGGACTCAGCCCCAGCATTTT. It translates to CASSLRTGTQPQHF.

The CDR3 protein is CASSPRLAGNNEQFF. CDR3 bases: TGTGCCAGCTCCCCTAGACTAGCGGGGAACAATGAGCAGTTCTTC. V usage is TRBV18 and J usage is TRBJ2-1; 11 bases are a match to TRBD2. This CDR3 is 15 amino acids long. The V and J ends lost 6 bases and 5 bases, in that order; junction bases with no gene match: 6. Germline V lookup: CDR1 KGHSH, CDR2 LQKENI.